This TCR beta chain comes out of a study of blood T cell repertoires in COVID-19. Study information: Material from acute and convalescent COVID-19 was sourced from the United States, Italy and Spain. Nucleic acid was either cDNA or gDNA, and it came from T cells, B-cell-depleted T cells, or PBMCs.

CDR3 length equals 15 residues. V lost 4 bases, J lost 0 bases, and 10 bases lay in between. The germline V gene encodes CDR1 SGDLS and CDR2 YYNGEE. In the original processing: Reference gene primer amplification in the assay estimated nucleated cell counts. Libraries were prepared by immunoSEQ multiplex PCR; TCRdb keeps only in-frame clonotypes and omits some of them. The V and J calls and clone size were taken over from that table, and D and trimming were inferred from the DNA. The sample lists about half a million clones, 70% to 90% occurring once. The clonotype originates from a human donor in a cohort sampled during active COVID-19. The chain combines TRBV9 with TRBJ2-2; D is unresolved. Sequenced input: peripheral blood. CDR3 in amino acids: CASSLGPTNTGELFF. The CDR3 region has the DNA TGTGCCAGCAGCCTGGGCCCTACGAACACCGGGGAGCTGTTTTTT. The variable domain in full, completed from reference TRBV9 and TRBJ2-2, reads DSGVTQTPKHLITATGQRVTLRCSPRSGDLSVYWYQQSLDQGLQFLIQYYNGEERAKGNILERFSAQQFPDLHSELNLSSLELGDSALYFCASSLGPTNTGELFFGEGSRLTVL.